This is a list of T cell receptor beta chains from one sample in a study of cytomegalovirus exposure and HLA in healthy donors. Assay used: immunoSEQ multiplex PCR; TCRdb lists only in-frame clones, some missing. Of around 150,000 clones in the sample, approximately 77% were seen once. Source material: PBMCs. The receptors shown here come from a woman aged 40 to 49 in good health and CMV-seronegative. Both conserved end residues are part of each CDR3. Fields, in order: J gene, D gene, V gene, CDR3 protein. The D gene is left open where the match is weak.

J: TRBJ1-6; D: NA; V: TRBV28; CDR3: CASSSGTRGSPLHF
J: TRBJ1-1; D: NA; V: TRBV7-9; CDR3: CASSLNPDTEAFF
J: TRBJ2-5; D: TRBD2; V: TRBV29-1; CDR3: CSVAGGAFPQETQYF
J: TRBJ1-2; D: TRBD1; V: TRBV6-1; CDR3: CASSGDRSYGYTF
J: TRBJ1-1; D: NA; V: TRBV7-9; CDR3: CASREDSNTEAFF
J: TRBJ1-1; D: TRBD1; V: TRBV10-3; CDR3: CAISETTGGPPGAFF
J: TRBJ2-7; D: NA; V: TRBV4-1; CDR3: CASSQYQGPVYEQYF
J: TRBJ2-5; D: NA; V: TRBV25-1; CDR3: CASSEYGGARETQYF
J: TRBJ1-1; D: NA; V: TRBV5-4; CDR3: CASSLNSNTEAFF
J: TRBJ1-2; D: TRBD1; V: TRBV29-1; CDR3: CSAREGGVGYTF
J: TRBJ1-1; D: NA; V: TRBV11-2; CDR3: CASSLVGSLNTEAFF
J: TRBJ1-1; D: NA; V: TRBV7-9; CDR3: CASSLDLLQGEEAFF
J: TRBJ2-7; D: NA; V: TRBV4-1; CDR3: CASGDEGRQNSYEQYF
J: TRBJ1-6; D: NA; V: TRBV27; CDR3: CASSRQSSYNSPLHF
J: TRBJ1-1; D: TRBD1; V: TRBV7-8; CDR3: CASSSTPGQGVGNTEAFF
J: TRBJ2-2; D: TRBD1; V: TRBV6-5; CDR3: CATRQGFGGELFF
J: TRBJ2-2; D: TRBD2; V: TRBV7-6; CDR3: CASSLLVSGTTGELFF
J: TRBJ1-2; D: NA; V: TRBV5-4; CDR3: CASSPSFGAFGYTF
J: TRBJ1-1; D: NA; V: TRBV4-3; CDR3: CASSQEIDRLNTEAFF
J: TRBJ2-7; D: TRBD1; V: TRBV11-3; CDR3: CASAENRGSYEQYF
J: TRBJ2-7; D: NA; V: TRBV6-1; CDR3: CATNPGGAGQYF
J: TRBJ2-3; D: TRBD2; V: TRBV7-3; CDR3: CASSLSGTSGGVGDTQYF
J: TRBJ1-5; D: NA; V: TRBV19; CDR3: CASSGLTGPNQPQHF
J: TRBJ2-7; D: NA; V: TRBV9; CDR3: CASSSRDMDYEQYF
J: TRBJ2-3; D: TRBD1; V: TRBV29-1; CDR3: CSVEGGQGADTQYF
J: TRBJ2-1; D: NA; V: TRBV7-3; CDR3: CASRSRVGADEQFF